The source of this TCR beta chain is a study of blood T cell repertoires in COVID-19. Turning to the study itself: Donors in the United States, Italy and Spain gave samples during acute or convalescent COVID-19. PBMCs, B-cell-depleted T cells, or T cells provided the cDNA or gDNA that made up the material.

Between the trimmed V and J ends, which lost 4 bases and 1 base, there was a span of 10 bases. This CDR3 is built from 15 residues. The V gene's germline CDR1 is SNHLY and CDR2 FYNNEI. In the study's own analysis: Quantification of nucleated cells was approximated via reference gene primer amplification. The assay was immunoSEQ multiplex PCR, and TCRdb's table has in-frame clones only and misses some. V and J calls and clone size follow that table, whereas D and trimming were derived from the DNA. The table records more than 80,000 clones, 70% to 85% of them present only once. Sequences were obtained from peripheral blood. The receptor comes from a woman aged 55-70 years with acute or convalescent COVID-19. The J gene is TRBJ2-2, the V gene TRBV2; D not certain. The CDR3 loop reads CASSGTPGNTGELFF. In nucleotides, the CDR3 is TGTGCCAGCAGTGGCACCCCAGGGAACACCGGGGAGCTGTTTTTT.